The T cell receptor (beta chain) under discussion was sequenced for a study of T cells in Graves' hyperthyroidism and ophthalmopathy. General observations from the study: Blood also showed most of the thyroid clonotypes that were expanded above 0.001.

This clonotype was recorded a few times. Its antigen is currently unknown. Amplified regions were TCR beta CDR3 sequences from RNA transcripts. The TCR CDR3 first-round RT-PCR relied on the HTBI primer set. TCRdb independently ran MiXCR on the multiplex PCR reads; one entry per CDR3 protein. The table lists about 640,000 distinct CDR3 sequences, around 21% of them singletons. A Clinical Activity Score of at least 3, a NOSPECS grade of at least 4 and a duration under 3 months were recorded in the ophthalmopathy patients. Diagnosing involved the use of clinical symptoms, serum thyroxine and TRAb, thyroid ultrasound and orbital computed tomography. Deletions cut 0 bases from V and 3 bases from J, with 12 bases between. The CDR3 has 14 amino acids. From germline, CDR1 is DFQATT and CDR2 SNEGSKA (reference sequence).

Sequencing was performed on blood. This clonotype originated in a man aged 25-45 years with Graves' ophthalmopathy. This chain links TRBV20-1 with TRBJ2-7; D is perhaps TRBD2 (5 bases). CDR3 nucleotide sequence: TGCAGTGCTAGAGATGCCCAGCGGAACTACGAGCAGTACTTC. As protein: CSARDAQRNYEQYF.